This T cell receptor beta chain was identified during a study of sequential checkpoint blockade in melanoma. Study-level background: Both treatment sequences were followed by maintenance nivolumab.

This clone was counted a few times. Treatment of the sample: randomized to nivolumab then ipilimumab (arm A) or the reverse (arm B). No patient had prior DNA-damaging chemotherapy. Live CD3+CD8+ CD19− CD56− cells were sorted from PBMCs. Measured with immunoSEQ multiplex PCR; TCRdb has only the in-frame clones, and not every one. This table has under 8,000 clones, around 78% appearing once. V lost 8 bases to trimming and J lost 6 bases, with 20 bases between them. CDR3 length: 15 residues. Germline loops: CDR1 MNHEY, CDR2 SMNVEV (reference sequence). This TCR derives from a human donor with melanoma. The genes are TRBV27 and TRBJ2-1, with D tentatively TRBD2 (6 bases). The specimen comprised CD8+ T cells sorted from blood (inferred from file names), sampled from a patient given nivolumab and ipilimumab in sequence. The CDR3 is CASSGGVLGLNEQFF. The CDR3 DNA is TGTGCCAGCTCCGGAGGGGTTCTCGGTCTCAATGAGCAGTTCTTC.